Sequencing of this T cell receptor (beta chain) was carried out in a study of CD8+ T cells in alopecia areata. RNA was isolated and reverse transcribed to cDNA, the sequencing template. Libraries were prepared by immunoSEQ multiplex PCR; TCRdb keeps only in-frame clonotypes and omits some of them. The sample lists under 130,000 clones; approximately 90% were seen once. Treatment in this sample: oral pan-JAK inhibitor, 5-10 mg twice daily. The germline V gene has CDR1 MNHEY and CDR2 SMNVEV (reference sequence). Trimming stripped 3 bases from V and 3 bases from J, with 15 bases between. The CDR3 extends over 15 amino acids.

The sequences come from CD8+ T cells sorted from blood, collected at approximately week 31, from a patient treated with tofacitinib. This TCR came from a human donor with alopecia areata. The chain couples TRBV27 to TRBJ2-7; D is undetermined. CDR3 protein: CASSFKPAGNYEQYF. CDR3 nucleotide sequence: TGTGCCAGCAGTTTTAAGCCGGCAGGTAACTACGAGCAGTACTTC.